This T cell receptor beta chain was profiled in a study of blood T cell repertoires in COVID-19. Overall study context: The samples span acute and convalescent COVID-19 from the United States, Italy and Spain. Sample material is recorded as cDNA or gDNA derived from T cells, B-cell-depleted T cells, or PBMCs.

Original handling: Cell counts per sample came from amplifying reference gene primers. Some clones are missing from TCRdb's copy, which holds only in-frame ones; the method was immunoSEQ multiplex PCR. The V and J calls and clone size are taken from that table; D and trimming were inferred from the DNA. This repertoire shows under 300,000 clones, about 86% found once; its top ten account for 6.2%. The sequence came from a man aged 55 to 70 with acute or convalescent COVID-19. The specimen was peripheral blood.

The CDR3 spells CASSQAGTGGHEQYF. CDR3 DNA sequence: TGTGCCAGCAGCCAAGCCGGGACAGGGGGCCACGAGCAGTACTTC. This chain links TRBV4-2 with TRBJ2-7; TRBD1 matches 12 bases. V shed 1 base, J shed 5 bases, and the junction held 3 bases outside the gene matches. Germline assignment: CDR1 LGHNA and CDR2 YNFKEQ. CDR3 length equals 15 residues.